This paragraph reports one TCR beta chain. As yet, its antigen is unknown. Some clones are missing from TCRdb's copy, which holds only in-frame ones; the method was immunoSEQ multiplex PCR. The sample has 150,000 to 200,000 clones; about 85% are singletons. V was clipped by 3 bases and J by 4 bases; unmatched bases: 9. Germline assignment: CDR1 SQVTM and CDR2 ANQGSEA. This CDR3 has 15 amino acids. This entry belongs to a study of lymphopenia after photon versus proton radiotherapy. Study-wide points: Under photons, naive T cells and diversity fell while effector/memory populations rose.

The source of this sequence is a man in his fifties or sixties with gastric cancer. V is TRBV29-1 and J is TRBJ1-1, with 9 bases aligning to TRBD1. This specimen consisted of peripheral blood, obtained from a patient treated with photon-based radiotherapy. The chain's CDR3 is CSVDLLGQGSTEAFF. The CDR3 coding sequence is TGCAGCGTTGACCTTCTCGGACAGGGGTCCACTGAAGCTTTCTTT.